This T cell receptor (beta chain) was sequenced in a study of neoadjuvant anti-PD-1 for oral cavity cancer. On the study more broadly: Around day 43, patients without progression received a fourth nivolumab dose before surgery.

CDR1 and CDR2 from the germline V gene are SNHLY and FYNNEI. The V and J ends lost 5 bases and 3 bases respectively, with 16 bases between them. The CDR3 runs 15 residues. The time point was: after neoadjuvant nivolumab, at surgical resection. Whole-study findings and limits: Higher pretreatment blood Treg/Th17 ratios correlated with higher pretreatment blood and lower post-treatment tumor TCRbeta clonality.

Only in-frame clones appear in the TCRdb table, and some are missing; sequencing was by immunoSEQ multiplex PCR. The data contain 9,500 to 12,000 clones, around 65% of them singletons. Points on this clone: The antigen remains undetermined.

The TCR sequence derives from a person aged 40 to 85 with oral cavity squamous cell carcinoma. The starting material was tumor tissue, obtained after nivolumab (anti-PD-1) treatment. This chain connects TRBV2 to TRBJ1-2; D is perhaps TRBD1 (5 bases). CDR3 sequence: CASSPSATDYYGYTF. CDR3 DNA sequence: TGTGCCAGCAGTCCTAGCGCGACAGATTACTATGGCTACACCTTC.